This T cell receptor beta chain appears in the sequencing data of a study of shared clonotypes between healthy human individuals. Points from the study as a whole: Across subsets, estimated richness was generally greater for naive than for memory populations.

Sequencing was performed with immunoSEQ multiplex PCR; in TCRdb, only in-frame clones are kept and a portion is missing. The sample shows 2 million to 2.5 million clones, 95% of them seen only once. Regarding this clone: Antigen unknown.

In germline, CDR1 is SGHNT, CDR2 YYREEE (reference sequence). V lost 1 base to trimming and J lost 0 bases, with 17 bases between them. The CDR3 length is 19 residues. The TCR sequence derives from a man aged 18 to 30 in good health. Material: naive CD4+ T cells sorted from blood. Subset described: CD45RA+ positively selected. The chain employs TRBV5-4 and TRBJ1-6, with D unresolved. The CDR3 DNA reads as TGTGCCAGCAGCTTGTCGGGGTCTGGTGGTAGCTCCTATAATTCACCCCTCCACTTT. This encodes CASSLSGSGGSSYNSPLHF. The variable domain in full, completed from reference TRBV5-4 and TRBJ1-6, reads ETGVTQSPTHLIKTRGQQVTLRCSSQSGHNTVSWYQQALGQGPQFIFQYYREEENGRGNFPPRFSGLQFPNYSSELNVNALELDDSALYLCASSLSGSGGSSYNSPLHFGNGTRLTVT.